These 4 T cell receptor beta chains share one sample of origin, sequenced in a study of shared clonotypes between healthy human individuals. Method: immunoSEQ multiplex PCR; TCRdb's copy keeps in-frame clones and lacks some. Of some 580,000 clones in the sample, roughly 98% were seen once. Naive CD8 isolation took CD45RO-negative cells positively selected for CCR7 and excluded terminally differentiated effector memory CD45RA+ cells. Sequenced input: naive CD8+ T cells sorted from blood. Receptors were obtained from a man aged 25 to 40 in good health.

CDR3 sequence reads: CASRNTGGGNIQYF. CDR3 nucleotides: TGTGCCAGCAGGAATACAGGGGGAGGAAACATTCAGTACTTC. The J gene is TRBJ2-4, the V gene TRBV27; 8 positions agree with TRBD1. Germline V lookup: CDR1 MNHEY, CDR2 SMNVEV (reference sequence). Unmatched junction bases numbered 7, after V lost 6 bases and J lost 6 bases. There are 14 residues in the CDR3.

The chain links TRBV29-1 to TRBJ2-3; 7 bases are shared with TRBD2. Germline CDR1 SQVTM, CDR2 ANQGSEA. The length of the CDR3 is 15 residues. J gave up 2 bases and V 1 base, and 6 bases lay outside the gene matches. CDR3: CSVEGTRPYTDTQYF. The CDR3 region has the DNA TGCAGCGTTGAAGGGACTAGGCCTTACACAGATACGCAGTATTTT.

The rearrangement joins TRBV7-6 to TRBJ2-1, with a weak D call TRBD1 (6 bases). The ends were cut back, 5 bases at V and 4 bases at J, with 15 bases in the middle. The CDR3 loop spans 15 amino acids. Germline V CDR1 and CDR2: SGHVS, FNYEAQ. In nucleotides, the CDR3 is TGTGCCAGCAGCCTTGAATTAGGGGGTTACAATGAGCAGTTCTTC. It is translated as CASSLELGGYNEQFF.

The CDR3 loop is CASSSTWTFGGEAFF. DNA for the CDR3: TGTGCCAGCAGCTCCACGTGGACATTCGGCGGTGAAGCTTTCTTT. The gene calls are TRBV6-1 and TRBJ1-1; the D gene is possibly TRBD1 (5 bases). This CDR3 spans 15 amino acids. V dropped 6 bases and J dropped 7 bases, with 21 bases sitting between them. In germline, CDR1 is MNHNS, CDR2 SASEGT.